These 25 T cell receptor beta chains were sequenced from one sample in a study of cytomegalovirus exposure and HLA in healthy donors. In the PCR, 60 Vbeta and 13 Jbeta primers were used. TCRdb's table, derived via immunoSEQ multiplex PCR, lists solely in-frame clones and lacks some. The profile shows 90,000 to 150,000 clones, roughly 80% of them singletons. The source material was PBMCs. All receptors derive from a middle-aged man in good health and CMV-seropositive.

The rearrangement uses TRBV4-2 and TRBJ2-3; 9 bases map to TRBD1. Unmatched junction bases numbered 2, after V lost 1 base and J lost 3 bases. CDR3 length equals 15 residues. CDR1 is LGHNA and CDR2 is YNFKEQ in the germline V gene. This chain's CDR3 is CASSQAGQGTDTQYF. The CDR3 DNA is TGTGCCAGCAGCCAAGCGGGACAGGGTACAGATACGCAGTATTTT.

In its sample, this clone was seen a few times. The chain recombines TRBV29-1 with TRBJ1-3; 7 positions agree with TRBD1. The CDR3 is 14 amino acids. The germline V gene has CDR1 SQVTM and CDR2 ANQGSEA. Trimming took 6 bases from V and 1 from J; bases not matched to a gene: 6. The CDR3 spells CSVQGQPSGNTIYF. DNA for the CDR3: TGCAGCGTCCAGGGACAGCCATCTGGAAACACCATATATTTT. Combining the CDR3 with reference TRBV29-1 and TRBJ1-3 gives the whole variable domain SAVISQKPSRDICQRGTSLTIQCQVDSQVTMMFWYRQQPGQSLTLIATANQGSEATYESGFVIDKFPISRPNLTFSTLTVSNMSPEDSSIYLCSVQGQPSGNTIYFGEGSWLTVV.

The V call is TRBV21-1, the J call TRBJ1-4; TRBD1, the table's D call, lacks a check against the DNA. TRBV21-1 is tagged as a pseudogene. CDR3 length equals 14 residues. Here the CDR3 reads CASSKPRDKEKLFF. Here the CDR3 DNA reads TGTGCCAGCAGCAAACCCCGGGACAAGGAAAAACTGTTTTTT.

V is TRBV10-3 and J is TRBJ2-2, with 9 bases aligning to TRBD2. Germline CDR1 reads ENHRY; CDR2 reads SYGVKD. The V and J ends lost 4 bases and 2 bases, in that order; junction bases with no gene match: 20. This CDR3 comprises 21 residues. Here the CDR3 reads CAISGRDISGLAESNTGELFF. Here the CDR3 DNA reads TGTGCCATCAGTGGGAGGGACATCTCGGGACTAGCTGAGAGCAACACCGGGGAGCTGTTTTTT.

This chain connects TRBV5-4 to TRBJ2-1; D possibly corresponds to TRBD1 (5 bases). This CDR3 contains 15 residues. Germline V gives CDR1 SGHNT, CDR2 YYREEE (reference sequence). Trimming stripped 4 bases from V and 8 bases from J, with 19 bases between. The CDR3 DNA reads TGTGCCAGCAGCCGTGACAGCACTCCCCCCCATGAGCAGTTCTTC. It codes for CASSRDSTPPHEQFF.

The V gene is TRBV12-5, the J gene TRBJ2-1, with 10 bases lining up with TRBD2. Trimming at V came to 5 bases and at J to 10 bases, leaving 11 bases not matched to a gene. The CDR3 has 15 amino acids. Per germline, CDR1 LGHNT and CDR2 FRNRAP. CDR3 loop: CASGPTSGRESEQFF. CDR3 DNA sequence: TGTGCTAGTGGTCCCACCAGCGGGAGGGAATCGGAGCAGTTCTTC.

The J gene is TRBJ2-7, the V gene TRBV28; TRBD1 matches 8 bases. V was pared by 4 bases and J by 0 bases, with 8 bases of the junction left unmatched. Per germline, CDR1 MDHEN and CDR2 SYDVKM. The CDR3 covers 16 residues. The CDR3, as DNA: TGTGCCAGCAGTTCCTTTGGGACAGGACTCTCCTACGAGCAGTACTTC. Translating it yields CASSSFGTGLSYEQYF.

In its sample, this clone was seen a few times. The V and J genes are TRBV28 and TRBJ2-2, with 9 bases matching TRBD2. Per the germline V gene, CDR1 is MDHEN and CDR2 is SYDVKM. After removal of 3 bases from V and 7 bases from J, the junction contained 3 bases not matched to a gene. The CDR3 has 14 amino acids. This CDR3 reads CASSLGLAVGELFF. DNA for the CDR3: TGTGCCAGCAGTTTGGGACTAGCCGTCGGGGAGCTGTTTTTT. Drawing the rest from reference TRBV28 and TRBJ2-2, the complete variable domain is DVKVTQSSRYLVKRTGEKVFLECVQDMDHENMFWYRQDPGLGLRLIYFSYDVKMKEKGDIPEGYSVSREKKERFSLILESASTNQTSMYLCASSLGLAVGELFFGEGSRLTVL.

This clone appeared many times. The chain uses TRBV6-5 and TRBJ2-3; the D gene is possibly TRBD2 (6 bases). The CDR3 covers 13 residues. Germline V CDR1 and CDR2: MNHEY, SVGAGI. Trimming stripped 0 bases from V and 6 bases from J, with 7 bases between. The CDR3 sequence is CASSYSEGDTQYF. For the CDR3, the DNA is TGTGCCAGCAGTTACTCGGAGGGGGATACGCAGTATTTT.

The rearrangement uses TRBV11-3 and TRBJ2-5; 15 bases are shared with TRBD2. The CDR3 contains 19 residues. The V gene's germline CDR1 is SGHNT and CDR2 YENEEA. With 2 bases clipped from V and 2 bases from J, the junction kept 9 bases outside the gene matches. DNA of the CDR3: TGTGCCAGCAGCTTAACGCGGACTAGCGGGGGGGCCGGGCAAGAGACCCAGTACTTC. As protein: CASSLTRTSGGAGQETQYF.

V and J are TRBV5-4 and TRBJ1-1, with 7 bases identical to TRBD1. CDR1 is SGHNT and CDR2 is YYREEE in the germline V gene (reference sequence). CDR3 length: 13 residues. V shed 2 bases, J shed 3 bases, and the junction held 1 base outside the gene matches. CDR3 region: CASSFDRDTEAFF. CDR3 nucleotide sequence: TGTGCCAGCAGCTTCGACAGGGACACTGAAGCTTTCTTT.

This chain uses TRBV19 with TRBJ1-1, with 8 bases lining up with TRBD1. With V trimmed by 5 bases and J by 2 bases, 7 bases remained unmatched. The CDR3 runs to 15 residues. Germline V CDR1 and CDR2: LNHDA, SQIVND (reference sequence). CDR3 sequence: CASSPIPGGNTEAFF. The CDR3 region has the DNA TGTGCCAGTAGTCCGATACCAGGGGGCAACACTGAAGCTTTCTTT.

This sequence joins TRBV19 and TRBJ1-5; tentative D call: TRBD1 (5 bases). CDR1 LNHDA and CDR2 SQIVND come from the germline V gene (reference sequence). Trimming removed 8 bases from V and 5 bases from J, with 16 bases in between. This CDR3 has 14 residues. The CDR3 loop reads CASDRAGLDQPQHF. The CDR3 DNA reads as TGTGCCAGTGACAGAGCCGGTTTGGATCAGCCCCAGCATTTT.

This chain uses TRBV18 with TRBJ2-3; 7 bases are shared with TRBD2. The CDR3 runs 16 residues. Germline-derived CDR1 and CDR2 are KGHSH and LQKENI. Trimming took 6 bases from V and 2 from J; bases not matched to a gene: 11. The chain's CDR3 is CASSPSGTIPTDTQYF. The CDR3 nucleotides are TGTGCCAGCTCGCCATCCGGGACTATCCCCACAGATACGCAGTATTTT.

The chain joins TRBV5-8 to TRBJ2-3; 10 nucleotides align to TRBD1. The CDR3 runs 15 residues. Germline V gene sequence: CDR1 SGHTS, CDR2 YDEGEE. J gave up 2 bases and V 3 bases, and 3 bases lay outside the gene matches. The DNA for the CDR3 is TGTGCCAGCAGCTCGGGACAGGGGCACACAGATACGCAGTATTTT. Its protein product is CASSSGQGHTDTQYF. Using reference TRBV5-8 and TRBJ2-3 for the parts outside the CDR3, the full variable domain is EAGVTQSPTHLIKTRGQQATLRCSPISGHTSVYWYQQALGLGLQFLLWYDEGEERNRGNFPPRFSGRQFPNYSSELNVNALELEDSALYLCASSSGQGHTDTQYFGPGTRLTVL.

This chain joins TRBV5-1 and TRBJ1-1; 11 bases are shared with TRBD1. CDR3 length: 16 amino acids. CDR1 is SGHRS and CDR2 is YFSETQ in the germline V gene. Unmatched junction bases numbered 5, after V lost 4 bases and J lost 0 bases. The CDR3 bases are TGCGCCAGCAGCCCGGGACAGGGGGGACTGAACACTGAAGCTTTCTTT. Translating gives CASSPGQGGLNTEAFF.

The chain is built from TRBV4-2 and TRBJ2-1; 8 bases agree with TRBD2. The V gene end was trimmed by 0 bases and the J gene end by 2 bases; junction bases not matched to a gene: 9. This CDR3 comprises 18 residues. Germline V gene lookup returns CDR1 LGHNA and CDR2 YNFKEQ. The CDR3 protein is CASSQDGSGGSPYNEQFF. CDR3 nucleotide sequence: TGTGCCAGCAGCCAAGACGGCAGCGGGGGCTCCCCCTACAATGAGCAGTTCTTC.

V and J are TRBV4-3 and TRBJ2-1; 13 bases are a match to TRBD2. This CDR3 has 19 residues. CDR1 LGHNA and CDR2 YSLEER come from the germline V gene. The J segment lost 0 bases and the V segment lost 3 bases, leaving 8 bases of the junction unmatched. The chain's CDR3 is CASSQGTSGIPSSYNEQFF. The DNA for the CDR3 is TGCGCCAGCAGCCAGGGGACTAGCGGGATCCCGAGCTCCTACAATGAGCAGTTCTTC.

CDR3 sequence (DNA): TGTGCCAGCAGTGAAGAGGCAGGGGGCGGCAATCAGCCCCAGCATTTT. Translation gives CASSEEAGGGNQPQHF. J is TRBJ1-5 and V is TRBV2; TRBD1 matches 8 bases. After removal of 1 base from V and 2 bases from J, the junction contained 4 bases not matched to a gene. Germline V lookup: CDR1 SNHLY, CDR2 FYNNEI. The CDR3 sequence is 16 residues long.

CDR3 amino acids: CASSQVLGGHNEQFF. Here the CDR3 DNA reads TGCGCCAGCAGCCAGGTCCTCGGGGGGCACAATGAGCAGTTCTTC. The chain recombines TRBV4-3 with TRBJ2-1; the D gene is possibly TRBD2 (7 bases). This CDR3 is built from 15 residues. Germline CDR1 and CDR2: LGHNA and YSLEER. V lost 3 bases, J lost 5 bases, and 14 bases lay in between.

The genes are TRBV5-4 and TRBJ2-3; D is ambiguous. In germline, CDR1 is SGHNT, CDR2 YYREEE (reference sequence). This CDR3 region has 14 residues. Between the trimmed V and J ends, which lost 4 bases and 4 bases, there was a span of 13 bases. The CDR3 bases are TGTGCCAGCAGCACTAAAACGACGCCAGATACGCAGTATTTT. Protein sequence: CASSTKTTPDTQYF.

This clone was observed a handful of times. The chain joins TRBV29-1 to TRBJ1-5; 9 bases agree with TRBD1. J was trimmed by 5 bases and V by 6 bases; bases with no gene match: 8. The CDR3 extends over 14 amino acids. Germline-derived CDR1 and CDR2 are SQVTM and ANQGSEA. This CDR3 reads CSVAQGARDQPQHF. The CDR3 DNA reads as TGCAGCGTAGCACAGGGGGCAAGGGATCAGCCCCAGCATTTT.

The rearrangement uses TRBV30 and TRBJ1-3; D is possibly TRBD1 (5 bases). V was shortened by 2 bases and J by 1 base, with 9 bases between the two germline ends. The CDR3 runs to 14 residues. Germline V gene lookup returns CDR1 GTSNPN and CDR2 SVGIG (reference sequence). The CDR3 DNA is TGTGCCTGGAGTACGACAGCTTCTGGAAACACCATATATTTT. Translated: CAWSTTASGNTIYF.

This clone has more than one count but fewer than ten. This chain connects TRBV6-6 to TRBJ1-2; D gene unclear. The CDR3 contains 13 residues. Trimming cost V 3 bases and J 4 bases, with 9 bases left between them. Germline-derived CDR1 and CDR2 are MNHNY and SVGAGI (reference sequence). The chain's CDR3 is CASSYSGRYGYTF. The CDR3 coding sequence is TGTGCCAGCAGTTATTCGGGTCGCTATGGCTACACCTTC.

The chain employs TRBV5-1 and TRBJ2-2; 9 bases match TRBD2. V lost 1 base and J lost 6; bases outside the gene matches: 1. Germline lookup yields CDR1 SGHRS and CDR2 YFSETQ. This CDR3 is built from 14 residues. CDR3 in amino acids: CASSLIAGAGELFF. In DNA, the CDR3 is TGCGCCAGCAGCTTGATAGCGGGAGCCGGGGAGCTGTTTTTT.